The 27 T cell receptor beta chains given below trace back to one sample, sequenced in a study of regulatory T cells in long-lasting Graves disease. Investigators prepared the TCR beta libraries by applying iRepertoire HTBI primers and Arm-PCR of CDR3 regions. TCRdb re-called the multiplex PCR reads with MiXCR, one entry per CDR3 protein. The sample holds about 430,000 distinct CDR3 sequences; around 16% are singletons and the top ten take roughly 8%. As for time point: newly diagnosed GD, antithyroid drugs for less than 3 months. Generation of the TCR library employed RNA extracted from PBMCs. The data also belong to a second study, concerning T cells in Graves' hyperthyroidism and ophthalmopathy.

This specimen consisted of peripheral blood mononuclear cells (PBMCs), obtained at new diagnosis, from a patient treated with antithyroid drugs. These receptor sequences come from a woman aged 40 to 50 with Graves disease.

The rearrangement links TRBV20-1 to TRBJ2-2, with 8 bases matching TRBD2. The germline V gene has CDR1 DFQATT and CDR2 SNEGSKA (reference sequence). CDR3 length: 11 amino acids. The V segment lost 6 bases and the J segment 7 bases; nucleotides outside the gene matches: 1. The CDR3 bases are TGCAGTGCCGGGGGGGACGGGGAGCTGTTTTTT. It translates to CSAGGDGELFF.

This clonotype was detected ten times or more. CDR3 DNA sequence: TGTGCCAGCAGTGAACAGGGCAATGGTGAGACCCAGTACTTC. Residues: CASSEQGNGETQYF. The gene calls are TRBV2 and TRBJ2-5; D perhaps matches TRBD1 (5 bases). Germline CDR1 and CDR2: SNHLY and FYNNEI. The V gene lost 2 bases and the J gene lost 5 bases, with 12 bases spanning the gap. The CDR3 has 14 amino acids.

Regarding this clonotype: Germline and junction disagree at one end, which may indicate a read error. The V and J genes are TRBV13 and TRBJ2-2; possible D gene TRBD1, 6 bases. Germline CDR1 PRHDT, CDR2 FYEKMQ (reference sequence). The CDR3 contains 15 residues. The CDR3: CASSGRDTNTRELFF. The CDR3 region has the DNA TGTGCCAGCAGCGGCCGGGACACGAACACCAGGGAGCTGTTTTTT. Supplemented by reference TRBV13 and TRBJ2-2, the full variable domain reads AAGVIQSPRHLIKEKRETATLKCYPIPRHDTVYWYQQGPGQDPQFLISFYEKMQSDKGSIPDRFSAQQFSDYHSELNMSSLELGDSALYFCASSGRDTNTRELFFGEGSRLTVL.

This clonotype was observed at least ten times. V and J are TRBV2 and TRBJ2-3; 9 bases line up with TRBD2. The germline V gene encodes CDR1 SNHLY and CDR2 FYNNEI. The CDR3 contains 16 residues. The V and J ends lost 7 bases and 3 bases, in that order; junction bases with no gene match: 11. CDR3 residues: CASTVRPSGMTDTQYF. The CDR3, as DNA: TGTGCCAGCACCGTGAGGCCTAGCGGGATGACAGATACGCAGTATTTT.

This clonotype was detected ten times or more. One junction end disagrees with the germline gene, perhaps due to a read error. J is TRBJ1-4 and V is TRBV4-1; D unclear. The CDR3 has 12 amino acids. Germline CDR1 reads MGHRA; CDR2 reads YSYEKL. This chain's CDR3 is CASSQDGEKLFF. The CDR3 nucleotides are TGTGCCAGCAGCCAAGACGGAGAAAAACTGTTTTTT.

This clonotype was detected ten times or more. V usage is TRBV7-8 and J usage is TRBJ2-5; D remains unclear. V was cut by 0 bases and J by 1 base, with 9 bases left in between. Germline-derived CDR1 and CDR2 are SGHVS and FQNEAQ. The CDR3 is made up of 15 amino acids. The CDR3: CASSLAGWGQETQYF. CDR3 in DNA: TGTGCCAGCAGCTTAGCAGGGTGGGGCCAAGAGACCCAGTACTTC.

This rearrangement joins TRBV12-3 or TRBV12-4 to TRBJ2-3, with TRBD2 identical over 7 bases. Trimming took 5 bases from V and 11 from J; bases not matched to a gene: 16. This CDR3 has 15 residues. Here the CDR3 DNA reads TGTGCCAGCAGTCCCGATTGGGAGGGTGTCTATAGGCAGTATTTT. Translating it yields CASSPDWEGVYRQYF.

This clonotype has at least ten counts. This chain connects TRBV5-1 to TRBJ2-1, with a tentative D call TRBD1 (5 bases). Germline CDR1 is SGHRS and CDR2 is YFSETQ. The CDR3 is 14 residues long. The V gene lost 7 bases and the J gene lost 0 bases, with 11 bases spanning the gap. The CDR3 DNA is TGCGCCAGCGGTAGGCAGGGCTCCTACAATGAGCAGTTCTTC. This translates into CASGRQGSYNEQFF.

This clonotype was recorded many times. This rearrangement joins TRBV19 to TRBJ1-1; 7 positions match TRBD1. After removal of 3 bases from V and 3 bases from J, the junction contained 4 bases not matched to a gene. Germline CDR1 LNHDA, CDR2 SQIVND (reference sequence). The CDR3 is 14 residues long. CDR3 sequence (DNA): TGTGCCAGTAGTATCGCCGACAGGGACACTGAAGCTTTCTTT. Translated: CASSIADRDTEAFF. Looking up the rest from reference TRBV19 and TRBJ1-1 gives the full variable domain: DGGITQSPKYLFRKEGQNVTLSCEQNLNHDAMYWYRQDPGQGLRLIYYSQIVNDFQKGDIAEGYSVSREKKESFPLTVTSAQKNPTAFYLCASSIADRDTEAFFGQGTRLTVV.

This clonotype was counted at least ten times. CDR3 sequence (DNA): TGTGCCTTTGGACGGCAGAACACTGAAGCTTTCTTT. Its translation: CAFGRQNTEAFF. The chain employs TRBV30 and TRBJ1-1; D gene ambiguous. Germline V gene sequence: CDR1 GTSNPN, CDR2 SVGIG (reference sequence). V lost 7 bases to trimming and J lost 1 base, with 10 bases between them. The CDR3 extends over 12 amino acids.

This clonotype was counted ten times or more. This chain joins TRBV10-3 and TRBJ2-5; D is uncertain. CDR1 is ENHRY, CDR2 SYGVKD, per germline. This CDR3 comprises 14 residues. Trimming pared 0 bases from V and 5 bases from J, leaving 10 bases between. DNA of the CDR3: TGTGCCATCAGTGAGTCCACCACGCCGGAGACCCAGTACTTC. Translated: CAISESTTPETQYF.

The chain joins TRBV28 to TRBJ2-5; D gene uncertain. The CDR3 is 13 residues long. Trimming left V 1 base short and J 2 bases short, with 5 bases between. CDR1 MDHEN and CDR2 SYDVKM come from the germline V gene. This CDR3 is CASSLSVQETQYF. The CDR3 nucleotides read TGTGCCAGCAGTTTATCCGTTCAAGAGACCCAGTACTTC. The full variable domain, completed using reference TRBV28 and TRBJ2-5, is DVKVTQSSRYLVKRTGEKVFLECVQDMDHENMFWYRQDPGLGLRLIYFSYDVKMKEKGDIPEGYSVSREKKERFSLILESASTNQTSMYLCASSLSVQETQYFGPGTRLLVL.

This clonotype occurred many times. V usage is TRBV7-2 and J usage is TRBJ2-2; 7 bases align to TRBD1. After removal of 1 base from V and 7 bases from J, the junction contained 9 bases not matched to a gene. The length of the CDR3 is 16 residues. Germline values: CDR1 SGHTA, CDR2 FQGNSA. Here the CDR3 reads CASSLGSRGHGGELFF. CDR3 nucleotide sequence: TGTGCCAGCAGCTTAGGGTCGAGGGGGCATGGCGGGGAGCTGTTTTTT.

Only a few counts were recorded for this clonotype. The rearrangement links TRBV7-8 to TRBJ2-5, with D hard to call. The CDR3 sequence is 16 residues long. Trimming pared 2 bases from V and 1 base from J, leaving 14 bases between. The germline V gene encodes CDR1 SGHVS and CDR2 FQNEAQ. DNA of the CDR3: TGTGCCAGCAGCTTATTGCCGGCCTTGCCCCAAGAGACCCAGTACTTC. It yields the protein CASSLLPALPQETQYF. Filled out from reference TRBV7-8 and TRBJ2-5, the complete variable domain reads GAGVSQSPRYKVAKRGQDVALRCDPISGHVSLFWYQQALGQGPEFLTYFQNEAQLDKSGLPSDRFFAERPEGSVSTLKIQRTQQEDSAVYLCASSLLPALPQETQYFGPGTRLLVL.

This clonotype showed up just a few times. The chain links TRBV2 to TRBJ2-1; TRBD2 agrees at 9 bases. CDR1 and CDR2 (germline): SNHLY, FYNNEI. The J segment lost 4 bases and the V segment lost 7 bases, leaving 2 bases of the junction unmatched. The CDR3 totals 13 residues. CDR3 DNA: TGTGCCAGCAAGCGGGAGGAGTACAATGAGCAGTTCTTC. Protein sequence: CASKREEYNEQFF.

The chain uses TRBV5-6 and TRBJ1-2; perhaps TRBD1 as D (5 bases). Germline-derived CDR1 and CDR2 are SGHDT and YYEEEE. Trimming shortened V by 3 bases and J by 2 bases, and 14 bases separated the two germline ends. CDR3 size: 15 residues. The CDR3 bases are TGTGCCAGCAGCTCCCAATTACAGGTGAACTATGGCTACACCTTC. It translates to CASSSQLQVNYGYTF.

This clonotype was observed many times. The chain combines TRBV11-2 with TRBJ2-3, with D possibly being TRBD1 (5 bases). Trimming stripped 2 bases from V and 0 bases from J, with 15 bases between. The CDR3 runs 17 residues. Germline V gene data show CDR1 as SGHAT and CDR2 as FQNNGV. This CDR3 reads CASSLRVRGSSTDTQYF. The DNA for the CDR3 is TGTGCCAGCAGCTTAAGGGTTAGGGGATCTAGCACAGATACGCAGTATTTT.

V gene TRBV12-3 or TRBV12-4 combines with J gene TRBJ1-5; perhaps TRBD1 as D (5 bases). V gave up 5 bases and J gave up 7 bases, with 15 bases separating them. This CDR3 spans 14 amino acids. This CDR3 reads CASSETDGRQPQHF. The CDR3 DNA sequence: TGTGCCAGCAGTGAGACAGACGGGAGGCAGCCCCAGCATTTT.

The rearrangement joins TRBV27 to TRBJ1-2, with D possibly TRBD1 on 6 matching bases. V gave up 6 bases and J gave up 5 bases, with 13 bases separating them. The CDR3 consists of 13 residues. The V gene's germline CDR1 is MNHEY and CDR2 SMNVEV (reference sequence). CDR3 sequence (DNA): TGTGCCAGCAGGGGGACAAGTACTTATGGCTACACCTTC. As protein: CASRGTSTYGYTF.

This clonotype has ten or more counts. The V call is TRBV7-8, the J call TRBJ2-7; a possible D gene is TRBD1 (5 bases). V was cut by 3 bases and J by 1 base, with 10 bases left in between. In germline, CDR1 is SGHVS, CDR2 FQNEAQ. CDR3 length equals 14 residues. CDR3: CASSFLGRSYEQYF. Written as DNA, the CDR3 is TGTGCCAGCAGCTTTTTGGGGCGGTCCTACGAGCAGTACTTC.

This clonotype was recorded once. The CDR3 spells CASGLVTGPAYEQYF. CDR3 nucleotide sequence: TGTGCTAGTGGTTTGGTTACAGGGCCCGCCTACGAGCAGTACTTC. The chain has TRBV12-5 and TRBJ2-7, with D possibly matching TRBD1 (6 bases). CDR1 LGHNT and CDR2 FRNRAP come from the germline V gene. This CDR3 contains 15 residues. V was shortened by 0 bases and J by 2 bases, with 11 bases between the two germline ends. Full variable domain (outside the CDR3, taken from reference TRBV12-5 and TRBJ2-7): DARVTQTPRHKVTEMGQEVTMRCQPILGHNTVFWYRQTMMQGLELLAYFRNRAPLDDSGMPKDRFSAEMPDATLATLKIQPSEPRDSAVYFCASGLVTGPAYEQYFGPGTRLTVT.

This clonotype has a count of ten or more. J is TRBJ2-1 and V is TRBV10-3; 8 bases align to TRBD2. Germline CDR1 reads ENHRY; CDR2 reads SYGVKD. The V and J ends lost 11 bases and 5 bases, in that order; junction bases with no gene match: 11. The CDR3 has 14 amino acids. The CDR3 DNA is TGTGCCTCAAGGTCACTAGCGGCCAACAATGAGCAGTTCTTC. This gives the protein CASRSLAANNEQFF.

This clonotype has at least ten counts. For the CDR3, the DNA is TGTGCCAGCAGTGAATTGACGGAGGGATACTACAATGAGCAGTTCTTC. Residues: CASSELTEGYYNEQFF. V and J are TRBV25-1 and TRBJ2-1, with a tentative D call TRBD2 (6 bases). V was pared by 1 base and J by 3 bases, with 13 bases between. The CDR3 is made up of 16 amino acids. CDR1 and CDR2 (germline): MGHDK, SYGVNS.

This clonotype was picked up many times. The chain uses TRBV28 and TRBJ1-3; D is unclear. From germline, CDR1 is MDHEN and CDR2 SYDVKM. The V and J ends lost 4 bases and 0 bases respectively, with 10 bases between them. The length of the CDR3 is 15 residues. The CDR3 region is CASSSPADSGNTIYF. The CDR3 nucleotides read TGTGCCAGCAGTTCCCCGGCAGACTCTGGAAACACCATATATTTT.

V gene TRBV7-9 combines with J gene TRBJ2-2; D assignment may be TRBD1 or TRBD2 (6 bases each). This CDR3 contains 15 residues. V was cut by 4 bases and J by 6 bases, with 15 bases left in between. Germline loops: CDR1 SEHNR, CDR2 FQNEAQ (reference sequence). The CDR3 DNA follows: TGTGCCAGCAGCTCCCCTAGGGGGGCGCCCGGGGAGCTGTTTTTT. This gives the protein CASSSPRGAPGELFF.

The rearrangement links TRBV7-6 to TRBJ2-1; 13 positions agree with TRBD2. From germline, CDR1 is SGHVS and CDR2 FNYEAQ. V lost 5 bases to trimming and J lost 4 bases; unmatched junction nucleotides: 2. The CDR3 sequence is 15 residues long. CDR3: CASSGTSGVYNEQFF. The CDR3 DNA follows: TGTGCCAGCAGCGGGACTAGCGGGGTATACAATGAGCAGTTCTTC.

In its sample, this clonotype was seen many times. This chain connects TRBV5-1 to TRBJ2-1; D unresolved. Germline-derived CDR1 and CDR2 are SGHRS and YFSETQ. The CDR3 runs to 15 residues. Trimming removed 0 bases from V and 7 bases from J, with 14 bases in between. As DNA, the CDR3 is TGCGCCAGCAGCTTGGACTGGCGCCGGATTAATGAGCAGTTCTTC. This gives the protein CASSLDWRRINEQFF.